This T cell receptor beta chain was recovered during a study of blood T cell repertoires in COVID-19. Study summary: Samples taken during acute and convalescent COVID-19 were collected in the United States, Italy and Spain. PBMCs, B-cell-depleted T cells, or T cells were the source of the cDNA or gDNA that made up the material.

Seattle patients were enrolled during active infection and followed longitudinally. Germline CDR1 and CDR2: SEHNR and FQNEAQ (reference sequence). Trimming took 2 bases from V and 1 from J, leaving 6 bases between them. This CDR3 comprises 13 residues. Original processing methods: By means of reference gene primer amplification, nucleated cell counts were estimated. Profiling relied on immunoSEQ multiplex PCR, and the TCRdb table lists in-frame clones only, not all of them. V and J calls and clone size come straight from that table; D and trimming were deduced from the DNA. The table records roughly 190,000 clones, 94% of them present only once.

The sequencing input was peripheral blood. The chain joins TRBV7-9 to TRBJ2-7; D remains ambiguous. The sequence was obtained from a man aged 25-40 years with COVID-19, enrolled during active disease. The DNA of the CDR3 is TGTGCCAGCAGCTTATACGGTTCCTACGAGCAGTACTTC. Its protein is CASSLYGSYEQYF.